This T cell receptor beta chain is from a study of T-cell reconstitution after alpha-beta-depleted transplantation in children (dated by TCRdb to 2016 to 2018). With regard to the full study: Using TCR repertoire profiling, the study followed T-cell immune reconstitution in a quantitative way in children after TCRalphabeta/CD19-depleted allogeneic hematopoietic cell transplantation. Findings and caveats that apply to the study as a whole: Apparently early alphabetaT-cell count recovery about two months after transplant reportedly relied on only several hundred rapidly expanded clones derived from non-depleted graft cells. The frequencies of hyperexpanded clones fell over the following months, and after one year, T-cell counts and TCRbeta diversity were mostly attributed to newly produced T cells. The high TCRbeta diversity at day 60 in some patients was ascribed to recipient T cells and intrathymic progenitors that had survived conditioning.

The CDR3 runs 14 residues from the cysteine to the phenylalanine. Just the 42-base CDR3 DNA is kept, in frame starting at base 1. The V end gives up 6 bases and the J end 7 bases, leaving 7 bases in the junction not matched to a gene. Reading the germline V gene gives CDR1 SGHVS and CDR2 FNYEAQ. Sample treatment or condition, as interpreted from the label and publication: allogeneic hematopoietic cell transplantation with graft depleted of TCRalphabeta T cells and CD19 B cells. TCRalphabeta/CD19-depleted allogeneic hematopoietic cell grafts were given to the transplant recipients, all of whom were children. The library was produced with PCR. TCRdb records Illumina HiSeq 2500 as the sequencer. To normalize quantification of the TCRbeta repertoire, the TCR libraries were built with molecular barcoding that relied on unique molecular identifiers. TCRdb cleaned the public reads at Q25 with fastp, built clones with MiXCR and kept in-frame beta chains. Rows are unified per CDR3 protein, each entry keeping the most common DNA and genes. This sample holds 900,000 or so distinct CDR3 sequences; roughly 15% were observed only once. Of the sample, approximately 5% falls within the top ten clones.

In this sample, this clonotype turned up many times. What antigen it recognizes has not been identified. Base qualities are not provided; no much larger clone lies one nucleotide away. This sample comprised PBMCs, mostly from graft donor cells, obtained 360 days after TCRalphabeta/CD19-depleted stem cell transplant. This sequence was found in a male patient aged 10-17 years who had a stem cell transplant for acute lymphoblastic leukemia, so the T cells may come from the graft donor. This chain is built from TRBV7-6 and TRBJ2-2; 8 middle bases align to TRBD1. The CDR3 region reads CASSRRQGSGELFF. The nucleotides read TGTGCCAGCAGTCGTCGACAGGGGAGCGGGGAGCTGTTTTTT.